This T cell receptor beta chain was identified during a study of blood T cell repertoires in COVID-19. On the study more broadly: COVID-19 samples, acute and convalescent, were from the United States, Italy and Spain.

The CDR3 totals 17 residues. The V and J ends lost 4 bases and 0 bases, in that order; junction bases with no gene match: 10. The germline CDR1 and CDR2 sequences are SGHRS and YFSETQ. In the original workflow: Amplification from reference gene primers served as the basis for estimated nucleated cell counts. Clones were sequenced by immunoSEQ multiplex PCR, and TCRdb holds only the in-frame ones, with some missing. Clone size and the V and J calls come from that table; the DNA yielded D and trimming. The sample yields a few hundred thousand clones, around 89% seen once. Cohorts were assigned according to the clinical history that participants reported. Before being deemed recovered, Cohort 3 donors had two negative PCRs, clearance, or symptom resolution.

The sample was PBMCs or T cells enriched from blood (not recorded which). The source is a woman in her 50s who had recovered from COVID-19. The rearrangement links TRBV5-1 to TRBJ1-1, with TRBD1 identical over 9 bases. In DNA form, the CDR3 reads TGCGCCAGCAGCCTGCGCCCTGGGACAGGGATGAACACTGAAGCTTTCTTT. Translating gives CASSLRPGTGMNTEAFF.